This passage covers 27 T cell receptor beta chains from one sample sequenced in a study of memory CD4+ T cells and cytomegalovirus serostatus. Repertoires were generated with immunoSEQ multiplex PCR, while TCRdb's copy carries only in-frame clones and drops some. The sample holds 40,000 to 45,000 clones, 76% seen once. The sort gate was single viable CD3+CD4+CD8-CD45RO+ cells for memory CD4+ T cells. Sequenced material: memory CD4+ T cells from blood. The receptors stem from an adult in good health and CMV-seronegative.

The chain employs TRBV11-3 and TRBJ1-4, with D unresolved. V dropped 5 bases and J dropped 6 bases, with 16 bases sitting between them. CDR1 SGHNT and CDR2 YENEEA come from the germline V gene. The length of the CDR3 is 15 residues. The chain's CDR3 is CASSTIRGSHEKLFF. The CDR3 bases are TGTGCCAGCAGCACCATCCGTGGGAGTCATGAAAAACTGTTTTTT.

The chain carries TRBV2 and TRBJ1-2, with D perhaps matching TRBD1 (5 bases). The CDR3 extends over 12 amino acids. Germline CDR1 and CDR2: SNHLY and FYNNEI. Trimming took 7 bases from V and 2 from J, leaving 8 bases between them. The CDR3 DNA reads TGTGCCAGCATGCGGGGGAACTATGGCTACACCTTC. Protein product: CASMRGNYGYTF.

This clone has only a few counts. The V and J genes are TRBV7-8 and TRBJ1-3; D remains ambiguous. V was pared by 2 bases and J by 0 bases, with 8 bases between. This CDR3 contains 15 residues. The V gene's germline CDR1 is SGHVS and CDR2 FQNEAQ. The CDR3 loop reads CASSLQEFSGNTIYF. The CDR3 DNA sequence: TGTGCCAGCAGCTTACAGGAGTTCTCTGGAAACACCATATATTTT.

This chain links TRBV6-4 with TRBJ1-4; D ambiguous. The V end lost 0 bases, the J end lost 0 bases, and 20 bases lay between the germline ends. CDR3 size: 20 residues. Germline assignment: CDR1 MRHNA and CDR2 SNTAGT. CDR3 amino acids: CASSDSSRFAEDATNEKLFF. The CDR3 nucleotides are TGTGCCAGCAGTGACTCGAGTCGATTTGCCGAAGATGCAACTAATGAAAAACTGTTTTTT.

The chain is built from TRBV28 and TRBJ2-7; possibly TRBD1 or TRBD2 for D (7 bases each). The CDR3 covers 15 residues. Trimming shortened V by 6 bases and J by 1 base, and 16 bases separated the two germline ends. Per the germline V gene, CDR1 is MDHEN and CDR2 is SYDVKM. The CDR3 protein is CASSPAGGGSYEQYF. CDR3 sequence (DNA): TGTGCCAGCAGCCCCGCAGGGGGGGGGTCCTACGAGCAGTACTTC.

This clone was seen a handful of times. This sequence joins TRBV5-1 and TRBJ1-3; D might be TRBD1 (6 bases). Germline CDR1 is SGHRS and CDR2 is YFSETQ. The CDR3 runs to 16 residues. Trimming cost V 3 bases and J 0 bases, with 13 bases left between them. The CDR3 bases are TGCGCCAGCAGCTACGGCATGACAGGCTCTGGAAACACCATATATTTT. This gives the protein CASSYGMTGSGNTIYF.

The chain has TRBV7-6 and TRBJ2-7; a possible D gene is TRBD1 (5 bases). The CDR3 spans 14 residues. Per germline, CDR1 SGHVS and CDR2 FNYEAQ. The V and J ends lost 1 base and 7 bases respectively, with 14 bases between them. The CDR3 coding sequence is TGTGCCAGCAGCTTAGGACAGTCAACCCAGGAGCAGTACTTC. Translating it yields CASSLGQSTQEQYF.

This clone showed up just a few times. This sequence joins TRBV5-6 and TRBJ2-7, with 9 bases that match TRBD1. Germline CDR1 is SGHDT and CDR2 is YYEEEE. This CDR3 contains 14 residues. V was pared by 4 bases and J by 5 bases, with 7 bases of the junction left unmatched. The CDR3 nucleotides read TGTGCCAGCAGCAAGGTGGACAGGGGAAACGAGCAGTACTTC. Translation: CASSKVDRGNEQYF.

A few counts support this clone. The chain links TRBV2 to TRBJ1-2; D call uncertain. The CDR3 has 14 amino acids. Deletions cut 2 bases from V and 6 bases from J, with 13 bases between. Germline loops: CDR1 SNHLY, CDR2 FYNNEI. The CDR3 reads CASSEFLGSDGYTF. DNA for the CDR3: TGTGCCAGCAGTGAATTTCTAGGGTCGGATGGCTACACCTTC. The full variable domain, its missing parts supplied by reference TRBV2 and TRBJ1-2, is EPEVTQTPSHQVTQMGQEVILRCVPISNHLYFYWYRQILGQKVEFLVSFYNNEISEKSEIFDDQFSVERPDGSNFTLKIRSTKLEDSAMYFCASSEFLGSDGYTFGSGTRLTVV.

This chain connects TRBV7-9 to TRBJ2-3; no reliable D call. Trimming took off 5 bases at V and 10 bases at J, with 7 bases between the two ends. CDR3 length: 10 residues. Germline V gene lookup returns CDR1 SEHNR and CDR2 FQNEAQ (reference sequence). In DNA, the CDR3 is TGTGCCAGCAGCCCCGGTGCGCAGTATTTT. Protein sequence: CASSPGAQYF.

This chain links TRBV11-3 with TRBJ2-3; 10 nucleotides align to TRBD2. In germline, CDR1 is SGHNT, CDR2 YENEEA. The junction had 14 bases not matched to a gene; V was cut back by 4 bases and J by 4 bases. The CDR3 consists of 18 residues. The CDR3 region has the DNA TGTGCCAGCAGCTCGCCCGGGAGGAGCGGGGGGGTGGCAGATACGCAGTATTTT. This gives the protein CASSSPGRSGGVADTQYF.

This CDR3 reads CASSRTADLQGNTIYF. CDR3 coding DNA: TGTGCCAGCAGCCGTACCGCAGATCTTCAGGGGAACACCATATATTTT. The chain uses TRBV9 and TRBJ1-3; TRBD1 might be the D (6 bases). Germline CDR1 is SGDLS and CDR2 is YYNGEE. This CDR3 has 16 amino acids. The V end lost 4 bases, the J end lost 7 bases, and 21 bases lay between the germline ends.

Within the sample, this clone is medium-sized. The chain combines TRBV7-9 with TRBJ1-6; 9 positions agree with TRBD1. Germline values: CDR1 SEHNR, CDR2 FQNEAQ (reference sequence). Unmatched junction bases numbered 10, after V lost 4 bases and J lost 6 bases. The CDR3 is 17 amino acids. The CDR3 region has the DNA TGTGCCAGCAGCTGGGGACCGGGACAGGGAGCTAATTCACCCCTCCACTTT. Translation gives CASSWGPGQGANSPLHF.

The CDR3 reads CASSPGGGREAFF. Here the CDR3 DNA reads TGTGCCAGCAGCCCCGGCGGGGGGCGCGAGGCTTTCTTT. This rearrangement joins TRBV9 to TRBJ1-1; perhaps TRBD1 as D (6 bases). The V gene lost 4 bases and the J gene lost 11 bases, with 18 bases spanning the gap. The CDR3 runs 13 residues. The V gene's germline CDR1 is SGDLS and CDR2 YYNGEE.

This clone was detected only a few times. The V call is TRBV11-2, the J call TRBJ1-2; D is perhaps TRBD1 (6 bases). From germline, CDR1 is SGHAT and CDR2 FQNNGV. The V end lost 4 bases, the J end lost 2 bases, and 17 bases lay between the germline ends. The CDR3 has 16 amino acids. The CDR3 loop is CASSSLRDTENYGYTF. Written as DNA, the CDR3 is TGTGCCAGCAGCTCCCTCCGGGACACGGAAAACTATGGCTACACCTTC. Supplemented by reference TRBV11-2 and TRBJ1-2, the full variable domain reads EAGVAQSPRYKIIEKRQSVAFWCNPISGHATLYWYQQILGQGPKLLIQFQNNGVVDDSQLPKDRFSAERLKGVDSTLKIQPAKLEDSAVYLCASSSLRDTENYGYTFGSGTRLTVV.

This chain links TRBV5-1 with TRBJ2-1, with 7 bases that match TRBD2. There are 16 residues in the CDR3. The germline gives CDR1 SGHRS, CDR2 YFSETQ. The V gene end was trimmed by 2 bases and the J gene end by 1 base; junction bases not matched to a gene: 6. This CDR3 reads CASSLAGPSSYNEQFF. The CDR3, as DNA: TGCGCCAGCAGCTTAGCGGGGCCAAGTTCCTACAATGAGCAGTTCTTC.

There are many counts of this clone. J is TRBJ2-7 and V is TRBV6-1; perhaps D is TRBD1 or TRBD2 (5 bases each). CDR3 length: 14 residues. V lost 8 bases and J 2 bases, leaving 16 bases between the germline ends. Germline V lookup: CDR1 MNHNS, CDR2 SASEGT. The chain's CDR3 is CASVTEGMAYEQYF. The CDR3 DNA is TGTGCCAGCGTAACAGAGGGGATGGCCTACGAGCAGTACTTC.

The chain is built from TRBV2 and TRBJ1-5; no reliable D call. The ends were cut back, 7 bases at V and 0 bases at J, with 7 bases in the middle. Germline CDR1 is SNHLY and CDR2 is FYNNEI. The CDR3 has 13 residues. The CDR3 protein is CASMDDSNQPQHF. DNA for the CDR3: TGTGCCAGCATGGACGATAGCAATCAGCCCCAGCATTTT.

The CDR3 sequence: CASSFKGSGTDTQYF. CDR3 nucleotide sequence: TGCGCCAGCAGCTTTAAGGGCTCCGGCACAGATACGCAGTATTTT. This chain links TRBV5-1 with TRBJ2-3; D ambiguous. Trimming cost V 2 bases and J 1 base, with 11 bases left between them. CDR1 is SGHRS, CDR2 YFSETQ, per germline. This CDR3 has 15 amino acids.

The CDR3 DNA reads as TGCGCCAGCATGAAGGGCAGTGGTGCTGGAAACACCATATATTTT. It is translated as CASMKGSGAGNTIYF. This chain links TRBV10-2 with TRBJ1-3; D is unclear. The CDR3 covers 15 residues. Trimming pared 7 bases from V and 2 bases from J, leaving 15 bases between. The germline V gene encodes CDR1 WSHSY and CDR2 SAAADI.

The chain uses TRBV5-1 and TRBJ2-1; 9 bases fit TRBD1. V trimming: 5 bases; J trimming: 7 bases; junction bases outside the gene matches: 7. The CDR3 is 14 residues long. Germline V gene data show CDR1 as SGHRS and CDR2 as YFSETQ. The CDR3 loop reads CASRPGQGTNEQFF. CDR3 nucleotides: TGCGCCAGCAGACCGGGACAGGGTACGAATGAGCAGTTCTTC.

The chain is built from TRBV30 and TRBJ2-1; the match to TRBD2 covers 9 bases. The germline gives CDR1 GTSNPN, CDR2 SVGIG (reference sequence). The J segment lost 8 bases and the V segment lost 0 bases, leaving 5 bases of the junction unmatched. This CDR3 has 14 residues. CDR3: CAWSVGGGVHEQFF. CDR3 in DNA: TGTGCCTGGAGTGTCGGCGGGGGGGTGCATGAGCAGTTCTTC.

V and J are TRBV7-9 and TRBJ2-3, with unresolved D. The CDR3 loop spans 15 amino acids. V dropped 3 bases and J dropped 6 bases, with 16 bases sitting between them. Germline CDR1 is SEHNR and CDR2 is FQNEAQ (reference sequence). CDR3 protein: CASSFLKGFLDTQYF. The CDR3 DNA reads as TGTGCCAGCAGCTTTCTTAAGGGCTTTTTGGATACGCAGTATTTT.

This rearrangement joins TRBV6-1 to TRBJ1-1, with D unclear. The CDR3 consists of 11 residues. Germline CDR1 MNHNS, CDR2 SASEGT. The V end was cut by 6 bases, the J end by 3 bases, with 5 bases between. The CDR3 bases are TGTGCCAGCAGCCAATACACTGAAGCTTTCTTT. Its protein is CASSQYTEAFF.

V and J are TRBV7-9 and TRBJ1-1; D call uncertain. The ends were cut back, 1 base at V and 6 bases at J, with 15 bases in the middle. CDR1 and CDR2 (germline): SEHNR, FQNEAQ (reference sequence). The CDR3 is made up of 15 amino acids. CDR3 coding DNA: TGTGCCAGCAGCTTAGTTTCCGGGTTGCTCGCTGAAGCTTTCTTT. It is translated as CASSLVSGLLAEAFF.

This chain connects TRBV4-1 to TRBJ2-1; TRBD2 matches 10 bases. The V segment lost 0 bases and the J segment 8 bases; nucleotides outside the gene matches: 10. Germline V gives CDR1 MGHRA, CDR2 YSYEKL. The CDR3 totals 17 residues. For the CDR3, the DNA is TGCGCCAGCAGCCAAGATGTCACTAGCGGGATTTGGGATGAGCAGTTCTTC. Translating it yields CASSQDVTSGIWDEQFF.

The V gene is TRBV19, the J gene TRBJ1-6; D is ambiguous. Trimming stripped 4 bases from V and 3 bases from J, with 16 bases between. CDR1 is LNHDA and CDR2 is SQIVND in the germline V gene (reference sequence). This CDR3 comprises 17 residues. Here the CDR3 reads CASSTHWLVDYNSPLHF. CDR3 DNA: TGTGCCAGTAGTACACACTGGCTTGTGGACTATAATTCACCCCTCCACTTT.